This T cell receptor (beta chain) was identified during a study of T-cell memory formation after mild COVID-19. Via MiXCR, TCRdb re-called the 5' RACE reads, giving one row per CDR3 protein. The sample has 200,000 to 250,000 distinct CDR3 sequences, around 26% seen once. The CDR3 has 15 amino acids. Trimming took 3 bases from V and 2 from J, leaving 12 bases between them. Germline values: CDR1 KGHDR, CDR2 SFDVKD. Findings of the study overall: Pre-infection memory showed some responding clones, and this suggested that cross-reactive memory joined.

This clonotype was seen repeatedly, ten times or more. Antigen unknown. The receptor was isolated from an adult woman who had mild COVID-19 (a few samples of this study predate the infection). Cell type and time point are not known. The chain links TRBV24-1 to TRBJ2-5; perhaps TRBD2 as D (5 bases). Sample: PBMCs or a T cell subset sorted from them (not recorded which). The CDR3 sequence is CATSDRWERQETQYF. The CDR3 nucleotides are TGTGCCACCAGTGATCGATGGGAGAGACAAGAGACCCAGTACTTC.